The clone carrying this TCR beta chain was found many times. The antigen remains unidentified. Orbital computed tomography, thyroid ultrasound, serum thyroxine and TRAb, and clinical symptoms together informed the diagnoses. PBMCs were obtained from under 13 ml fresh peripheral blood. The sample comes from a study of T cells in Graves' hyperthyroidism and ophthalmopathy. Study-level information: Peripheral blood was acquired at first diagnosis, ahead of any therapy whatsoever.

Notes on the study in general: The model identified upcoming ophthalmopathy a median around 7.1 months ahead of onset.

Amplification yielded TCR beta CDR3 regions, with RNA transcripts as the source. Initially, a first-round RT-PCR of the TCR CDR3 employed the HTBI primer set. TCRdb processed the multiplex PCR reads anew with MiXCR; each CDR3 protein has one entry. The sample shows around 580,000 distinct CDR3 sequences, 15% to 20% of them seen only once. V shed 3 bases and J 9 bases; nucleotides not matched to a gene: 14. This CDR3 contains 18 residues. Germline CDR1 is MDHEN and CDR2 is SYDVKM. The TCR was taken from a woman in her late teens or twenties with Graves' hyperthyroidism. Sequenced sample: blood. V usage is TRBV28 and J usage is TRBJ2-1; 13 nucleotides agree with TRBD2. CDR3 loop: CASSFLPTLAGGGAEQFF. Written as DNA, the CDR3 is TGTGCCAGCAGTTTTCTCCCTACACTAGCGGGAGGGGGCGCTGAGCAGTTCTTC.